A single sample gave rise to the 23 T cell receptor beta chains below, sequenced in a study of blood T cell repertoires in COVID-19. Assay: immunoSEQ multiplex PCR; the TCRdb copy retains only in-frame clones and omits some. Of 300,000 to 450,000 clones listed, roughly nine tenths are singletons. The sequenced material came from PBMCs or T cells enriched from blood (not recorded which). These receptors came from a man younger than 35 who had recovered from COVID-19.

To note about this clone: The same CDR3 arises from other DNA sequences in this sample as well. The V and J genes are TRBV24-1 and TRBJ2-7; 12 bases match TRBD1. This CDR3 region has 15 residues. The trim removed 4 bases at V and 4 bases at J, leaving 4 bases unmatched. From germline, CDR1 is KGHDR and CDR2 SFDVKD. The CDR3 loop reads CATSDPGQGAYEQYF. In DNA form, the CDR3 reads TGTGCCACCAGTGACCCGGGACAGGGGGCATACGAGCAGTACTTC.

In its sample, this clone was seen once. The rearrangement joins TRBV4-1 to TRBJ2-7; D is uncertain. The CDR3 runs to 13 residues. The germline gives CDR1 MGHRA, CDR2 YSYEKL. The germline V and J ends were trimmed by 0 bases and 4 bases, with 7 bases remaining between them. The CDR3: CASSQDSLYEQYF. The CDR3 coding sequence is TGCGCCAGCAGCCAAGATTCACTTTACGAGCAGTACTTC.

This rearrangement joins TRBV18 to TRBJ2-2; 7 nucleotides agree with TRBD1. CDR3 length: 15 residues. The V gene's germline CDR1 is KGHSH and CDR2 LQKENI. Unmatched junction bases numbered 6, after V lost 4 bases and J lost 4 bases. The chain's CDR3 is CASSLTGASTGELFF. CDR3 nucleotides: TGTGCCAGCTCACTAACAGGGGCGAGCACCGGGGAGCTGTTTTTT.

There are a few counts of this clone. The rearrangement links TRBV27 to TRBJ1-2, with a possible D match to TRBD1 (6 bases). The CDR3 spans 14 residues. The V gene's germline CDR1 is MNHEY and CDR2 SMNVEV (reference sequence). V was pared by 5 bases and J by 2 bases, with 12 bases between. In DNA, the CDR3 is TGTGCCAGCAGTCCTCTACAGGGCAACTATGGCTACACCTTC. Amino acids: CASSPLQGNYGYTF.

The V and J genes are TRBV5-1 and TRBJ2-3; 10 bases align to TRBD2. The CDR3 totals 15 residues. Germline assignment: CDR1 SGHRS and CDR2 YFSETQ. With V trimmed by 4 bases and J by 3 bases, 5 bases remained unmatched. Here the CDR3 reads CASSSGRASTDTQYF. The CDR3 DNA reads TGCGCCAGCAGCAGCGGGAGGGCCAGTACAGATACGCAGTATTTT.

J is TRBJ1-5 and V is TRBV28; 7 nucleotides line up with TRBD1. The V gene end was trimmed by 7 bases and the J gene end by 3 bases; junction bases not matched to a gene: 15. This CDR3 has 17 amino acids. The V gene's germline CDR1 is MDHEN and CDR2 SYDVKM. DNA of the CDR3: TGTGCCAGCACCGTCGTAACAGGGGCCGATTTCAATCAGCCCCAGCATTTT. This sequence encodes CASTVVTGADFNQPQHF. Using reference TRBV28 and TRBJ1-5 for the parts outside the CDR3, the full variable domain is DVKVTQSSRYLVKRTGEKVFLECVQDMDHENMFWYRQDPGLGLRLIYFSYDVKMKEKGDIPEGYSVSREKKERFSLILESASTNQTSMYLCASTVVTGADFNQPQHFGDGTRLSIL.

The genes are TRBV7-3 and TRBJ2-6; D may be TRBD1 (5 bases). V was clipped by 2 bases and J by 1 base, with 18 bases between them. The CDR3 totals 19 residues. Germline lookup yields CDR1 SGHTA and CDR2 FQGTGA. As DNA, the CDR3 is TGTGCCAGCAGCTTATATGGACGGACACAACAGTCTGGGGCCAACGTCCTGACTTTC. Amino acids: CASSLYGRTQQSGANVLTF.

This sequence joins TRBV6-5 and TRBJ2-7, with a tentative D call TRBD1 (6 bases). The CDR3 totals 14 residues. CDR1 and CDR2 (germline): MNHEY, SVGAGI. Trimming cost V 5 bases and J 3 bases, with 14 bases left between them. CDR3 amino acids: CASSLTGQRYEQYF. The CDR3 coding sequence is TGTGCCAGCAGTCTAACGGGACAACGCTACGAGCAGTACTTC.

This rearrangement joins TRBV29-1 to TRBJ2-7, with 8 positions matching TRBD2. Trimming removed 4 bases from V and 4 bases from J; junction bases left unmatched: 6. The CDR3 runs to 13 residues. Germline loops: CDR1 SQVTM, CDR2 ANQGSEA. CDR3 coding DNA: TGCAGCGTTGTACGGCGGGGGGTTTACGAGCAGTACTTC. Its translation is CSVVRRGVYEQYF.

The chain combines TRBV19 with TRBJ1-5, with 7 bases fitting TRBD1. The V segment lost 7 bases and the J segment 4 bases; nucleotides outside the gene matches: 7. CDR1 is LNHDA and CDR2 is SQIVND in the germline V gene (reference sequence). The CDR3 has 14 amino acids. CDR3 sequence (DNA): TGTGCCAGTATTCGACAGGGCCTGAATCAGCCCCAGCATTTT. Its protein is CASIRQGLNQPQHF.

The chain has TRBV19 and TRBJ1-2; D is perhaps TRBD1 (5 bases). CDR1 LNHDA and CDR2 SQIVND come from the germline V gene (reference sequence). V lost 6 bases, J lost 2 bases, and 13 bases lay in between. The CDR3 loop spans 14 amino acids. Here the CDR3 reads CASSTDGGNYGYTF. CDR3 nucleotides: TGTGCCAGTAGCACGGACGGGGGGAACTATGGCTACACCTTC.

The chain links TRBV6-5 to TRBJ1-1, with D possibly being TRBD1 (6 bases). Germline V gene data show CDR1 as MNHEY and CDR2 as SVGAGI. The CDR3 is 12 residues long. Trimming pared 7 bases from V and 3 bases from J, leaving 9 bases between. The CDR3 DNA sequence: TGTGCCAGCAACGGACAGCACACTGAAGCTTTCTTT. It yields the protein CASNGQHTEAFF.

The DNA of the CDR3 is TGCGCCAGCAGCCAAGTCCGGACATTGGGGGAGCAGTACTTC. Protein product: CASSQVRTLGEQYF. The rearrangement uses TRBV4-1 and TRBJ2-7; D is perhaps TRBD1 (5 bases). The CDR3 runs 14 residues. Germline assignment: CDR1 MGHRA and CDR2 YSYEKL. V lost 1 base and J lost 7, with 14 bases in between.

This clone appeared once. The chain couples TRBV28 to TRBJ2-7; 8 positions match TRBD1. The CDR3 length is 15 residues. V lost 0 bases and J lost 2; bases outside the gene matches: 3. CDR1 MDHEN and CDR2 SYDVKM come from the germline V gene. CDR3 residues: CASSLWDRAPYEQYF. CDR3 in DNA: TGTGCCAGCAGTTTATGGGACAGGGCACCCTACGAGCAGTACTTC.

The chain's CDR3 is CASSLGTGALEAFF. The CDR3 DNA follows: TGTGCCAGCAGCTTAGGGACAGGGGCGCTTGAAGCTTTCTTT. The chain combines TRBV13 with TRBJ1-1; 8 bases align to TRBD1. This CDR3 has 14 residues. Unmatched junction bases numbered 4, after V lost 0 bases and J lost 7 bases. Germline CDR1 and CDR2: PRHDT and FYEKMQ (reference sequence).

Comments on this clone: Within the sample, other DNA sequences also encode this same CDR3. The CDR3 bases are TGCAGCGTTGCCAGGGGCGTAAATCAGCCCCAGCATTTT. Translated, it gives CSVARGVNQPQHF. The chain has TRBV29-1 and TRBJ1-5; a possible D gene is TRBD1 (6 bases). The CDR3 has 13 amino acids. The germline CDR1 and CDR2 sequences are SQVTM and ANQGSEA. Between the trimmed V and J ends, which lost 4 bases and 4 bases, there was a span of 11 bases.

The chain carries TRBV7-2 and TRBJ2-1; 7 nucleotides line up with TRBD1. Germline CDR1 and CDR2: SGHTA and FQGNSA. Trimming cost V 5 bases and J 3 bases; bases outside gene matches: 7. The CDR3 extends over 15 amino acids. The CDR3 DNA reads TGTGCCAGCAGCCAATCGACAGGGAACTACAATGAGCAGTTCTTC. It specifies CASSQSTGNYNEQFF.

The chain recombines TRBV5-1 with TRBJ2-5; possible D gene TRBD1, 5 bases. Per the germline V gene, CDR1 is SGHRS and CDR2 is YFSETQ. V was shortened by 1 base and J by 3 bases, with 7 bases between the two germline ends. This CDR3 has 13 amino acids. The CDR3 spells CASSLTGEETQYF. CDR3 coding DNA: TGCGCCAGCAGCTTGACAGGAGAAGAGACCCAGTACTTC.

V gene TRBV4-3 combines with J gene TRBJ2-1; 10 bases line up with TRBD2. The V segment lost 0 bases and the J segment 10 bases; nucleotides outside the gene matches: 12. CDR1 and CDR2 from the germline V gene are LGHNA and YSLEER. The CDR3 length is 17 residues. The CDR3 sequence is CASSQDKTSGTFTEQFF. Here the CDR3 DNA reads TGCGCCAGCAGCCAAGATAAAACTAGCGGGACTTTTACCGAGCAGTTCTTC.

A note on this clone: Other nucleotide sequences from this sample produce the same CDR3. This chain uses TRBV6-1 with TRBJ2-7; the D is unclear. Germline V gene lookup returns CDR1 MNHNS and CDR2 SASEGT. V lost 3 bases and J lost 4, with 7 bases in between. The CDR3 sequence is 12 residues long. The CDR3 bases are TGTGCCAGCAGTGACCCAGGATACGAGCAGTACTTC. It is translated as CASSDPGYEQYF.

The CDR3 nucleotides read TGTGCCAGCAGTGAACGGGACAACTCCTACGAGCAGTACTTC. As protein: CASSERDNSYEQYF. This chain connects TRBV7-8 to TRBJ2-7; a weak D match, TRBD1 (6 bases). Trimming stripped 6 bases from V and 0 bases from J, with 12 bases between. The CDR3 extends over 14 amino acids. Germline CDR1 SGHVS, CDR2 FQNEAQ.

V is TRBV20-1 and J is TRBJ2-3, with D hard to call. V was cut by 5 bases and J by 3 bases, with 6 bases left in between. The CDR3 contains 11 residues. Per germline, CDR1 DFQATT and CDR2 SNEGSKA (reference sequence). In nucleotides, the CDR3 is TGCAGTGCTGTTTCTACAGATACGCAGTATTTT. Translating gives CSAVSTDTQYF.

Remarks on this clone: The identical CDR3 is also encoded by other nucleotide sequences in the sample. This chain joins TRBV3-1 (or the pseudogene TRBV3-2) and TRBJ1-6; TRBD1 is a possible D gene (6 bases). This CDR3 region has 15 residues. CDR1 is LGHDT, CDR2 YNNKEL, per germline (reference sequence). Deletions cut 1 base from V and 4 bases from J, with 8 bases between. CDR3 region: CASSQGDTYNSPLHF. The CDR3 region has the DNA TGTGCCAGCAGCCAAGGGGACACTTATAATTCACCCCTCCACTTT.